What follows are 31 T cell receptor beta chains derived from one specimen sequenced in a study of blood T cell repertoires in COVID-19. TCRdb's table, derived via immunoSEQ multiplex PCR, lists solely in-frame clones and lacks some. The sample contains about 370,000 clones, 80% to 90% of which appear only once. The sample taken for sequencing was PBMCs or T cells enriched from blood (not recorded which). These receptors originate from a man between 18 and 35 years old who had recovered from COVID-19.

The gene calls are TRBV5-1 and TRBJ1-3, with TRBD1 matching 10 bases. V was clipped by 4 bases and J by 7 bases; unmatched bases: 11. There are 16 residues in the CDR3. Looked up from germline, CDR1 is SGHRS and CDR2 is YFSETQ. The CDR3 here is CASSLPGGTGENTIYF. In DNA form, the CDR3 reads TGCGCCAGCAGCCTACCAGGGGGGACAGGGGAGAACACCATATATTTT.

The V gene is TRBV18, the J gene TRBJ1-5; D remains unclear. CDR1 KGHSH and CDR2 LQKENI come from the germline V gene. The CDR3 contains 13 residues. V was trimmed by 6 bases and J by 9 bases, leaving 15 bases between them. CDR3 sequence reads: CASSPRESGPQHF. CDR3 nucleotide sequence: TGTGCCAGCTCCCCTCGAGAATCAGGGCCCCAGCATTTT.

The chain couples TRBV24-1 to TRBJ2-3, with a weak D call TRBD2 (6 bases). Germline V CDR1 and CDR2: KGHDR, SFDVKD. The CDR3 is 15 amino acids. Trimming took 2 bases from V and 2 from J, leaving 10 bases between them. Written as DNA, the CDR3 is TGTGCCACCAGTGATTGGGACTCTTCCACAGATACGCAGTATTTT. As protein: CATSDWDSSTDTQYF.

The chain is built from TRBV5-4 and TRBJ2-7; D is unresolved. Germline V lookup: CDR1 SGHNT, CDR2 YYREEE (reference sequence). The CDR3 extends over 13 amino acids. Trimming removed 2 bases at V and 2 bases at J, with 8 bases between. The CDR3 bases are TGTGCCAGCAGCTTTTCTAGAACCTACGAGCAGTACTTC. Encoded protein: CASSFSRTYEQYF.

This rearrangement joins TRBV18 to TRBJ1-1, with a tentative D call TRBD1 (6 bases). The CDR3 spans 16 residues. CDR1 and CDR2 (germline): KGHSH, LQKENI. The V end lost 6 bases, the J end lost 1 base, and 18 bases lay between the germline ends. CDR3: CASSPSEQGWNTEAFF. The DNA for the CDR3 is TGTGCCAGCTCGCCATCTGAACAGGGTTGGAACACTGAAGCTTTCTTT.

The V gene is TRBV18, the J gene TRBJ2-7, with 9 bases matching TRBD1. Germline lookup yields CDR1 KGHSH and CDR2 LQKENI. V was pared by 0 bases and J by 3 bases, with 9 bases of the junction left unmatched. This CDR3 spans 17 amino acids. The CDR3 loop is CASSPPIGQGKIYEQYF. The CDR3 region has the DNA TGTGCCAGCTCACCACCGATAGGACAGGGGAAAATCTACGAGCAGTACTTC. The whole variable domain, remainder taken from reference TRBV18 and TRBJ2-7, is NAGVMQNPRHLVRRRGQEARLRCSPMKGHSHVYWYRQLPEEGLKFMVYLQKENIIDESGMPKERFSAEFPKEGPSILRIQQVVRGDSAAYFCASSPPIGQGKIYEQYFGPGTRLTVT.

The chain is built from TRBV7-2 and TRBJ2-1; 12 nucleotides match TRBD2. Germline V gene sequence: CDR1 SGHTA, CDR2 FQGNSA. V shed 3 bases and J 7 bases; nucleotides not matched to a gene: 1. CDR3 length: 14 residues. CDR3 loop: CASSLTSGRNEQFF. The CDR3 nucleotides are TGTGCCAGCAGCTTGACTAGCGGGAGAAATGAGCAGTTCTTC.

This chain connects TRBV18 to TRBJ1-1; a weak D match, TRBD1 (5 bases). Germline lookup yields CDR1 KGHSH and CDR2 LQKENI. Trimming took 1 base from V and 2 from J, leaving 8 bases between them. CDR3 size: 14 residues. CDR3 nucleotide sequence: TGTGCCAGCTCACCACAGGGGATTAACACTGAAGCTTTCTTT. Residues: CASSPQGINTEAFF.

The DNA of the CDR3 is TGCGCCAGCAGCTTGGCGGGGGACAGGTATGGCGAGCAGTACTTC. Translated: CASSLAGDRYGEQYF. J is TRBJ2-7 and V is TRBV5-1; 8 nucleotides align to TRBD1. In germline, CDR1 is SGHRS, CDR2 YFSETQ. The CDR3 covers 15 residues. The ends lost 0 bases at V and 6 bases at J; junction bases unmatched: 8.

CDR3 region: CASSEAVRGTEAFF. CDR3 sequence (DNA): TGCGCCAGCAGCGAGGCTGTCCGAGGGACTGAAGCTTTCTTT. The chain joins TRBV10-1 to TRBJ1-1; D gene uncertain. Trimming removed 6 bases at V and 5 bases at J, with 16 bases between. The CDR3 has 14 amino acids. Looked up from germline, CDR1 is WNHNN and CDR2 is SYGVQD (reference sequence).

The chain recombines TRBV5-1 with TRBJ1-1, with TRBD1 identical over 7 bases. Germline V gene lookup returns CDR1 SGHRS and CDR2 YFSETQ. V lost 4 bases to trimming and J lost 7 bases; unmatched junction nucleotides: 7. This CDR3 is 13 amino acids long. The CDR3 DNA sequence: TGCGCCAGCAGCAGATCCCAGGGGGATGAAGCTTTCTTT. As protein: CASSRSQGDEAFF.

The chain links TRBV10-1 to TRBJ2-5, with D possibly TRBD1 on 5 matching bases. The CDR3 totals 14 residues. Germline CDR1 reads WNHNN; CDR2 reads SYGVQD (reference sequence). V lost 6 bases and J lost 9, with 20 bases in between. CDR3 nucleotides: TGCGCCAGCAGAAGACAGTTAACCCCTTGGGCCCAGTACTTC. Residues: CASRRQLTPWAQYF.

The chain recombines TRBV5-4 with TRBJ2-4; the match to TRBD1 covers 12 bases. This CDR3 contains 13 residues. Germline trimming cut 1 base from V and 13 bases from J; bases unmatched to any gene: 3. Germline V gene lookup returns CDR1 SGHNT and CDR2 YYREEE (reference sequence). The CDR3 loop reads CASSLTGQGAQYF. In DNA form, the CDR3 reads TGTGCCAGCAGCTTGACGGGACAGGGGGCGCAGTACTTC. Combining the CDR3 with reference TRBV5-4 and TRBJ2-4 gives the whole variable domain ETGVTQSPTHLIKTRGQQVTLRCSSQSGHNTVSWYQQALGQGPQFIFQYYREEENGRGNFPPRFSGLQFPNYSSELNVNALELDDSALYLCASSLTGQGAQYFGAGTRLSVL.

The chain has TRBV2 and TRBJ2-2, with D hard to call. Trimming stripped 2 bases from V and 4 bases from J, with 8 bases between. CDR3 length: 14 residues. Germline-derived CDR1 and CDR2 are SNHLY and FYNNEI. The CDR3, as DNA: TGTGCCAGCAGTGAAAACAGCTTCACCGGGGAGCTGTTTTTT. Translating it yields CASSENSFTGELFF.

The rearrangement links TRBV15 to TRBJ2-1; no clear D. This CDR3 comprises 12 residues. Germline V gene data show CDR1 as LNHNV and CDR2 as YYDKDF (reference sequence). V lost 0 bases and J lost 15, with 12 bases in between. This CDR3 is CATSRDLSTRFF. The CDR3 coding sequence is TGTGCCACCAGCAGAGATCTATCGACTCGGTTCTTC.

The rearrangement uses TRBV2 and TRBJ2-7; TRBD1 aligns across 7 bases. The CDR3 is 13 amino acids. Unmatched junction bases numbered 2, after V lost 5 bases and J lost 1 base. Germline CDR1 and CDR2: SNHLY and FYNNEI. CDR3 DNA sequence: TGTGCCAGCAGTCGACAGGGTTCCTACGAGCAGTACTTC. This codes for CASSRQGSYEQYF.

V gene TRBV3-1 (or the pseudogene TRBV3-2) combines with J gene TRBJ1-2, with 8 bases matching TRBD1. J gave up 5 bases and V 4 bases, and 9 bases lay outside the gene matches. This CDR3 contains 15 residues. CDR1 and CDR2 (germline): LGHDT, YNNKEL (reference sequence). Written as DNA, the CDR3 is TGTGCCAGCAGCCTATATCAGGGGGCAAAATATGGCTACACCTTC. As protein: CASSLYQGAKYGYTF.

J is TRBJ2-5 and V is TRBV7-3, with D possibly being TRBD2 (7 bases). CDR3 length equals 16 residues. Per the germline V gene, CDR1 is SGHTA and CDR2 is FQGTGA. Trimming left V 2 bases short and J 4 bases short, with 17 bases between. As DNA, the CDR3 is TGTGCCAGCAGCTTACGGGGGGACACAATGCCAGAGACCCAGTACTTC. Translating it yields CASSLRGDTMPETQYF.

The chain recombines TRBV3-1 (or the pseudogene TRBV3-2) with TRBJ2-5; D is possibly TRBD2 (6 bases). This CDR3 region has 14 residues. Trimming left V 1 base short and J 5 bases short, with 11 bases between. In germline, CDR1 is LGHDT, CDR2 YNNKEL (reference sequence). The CDR3 nucleotides are TGTGCCAGCAGCCAAGCGGGGAGGAGGGAGACCCAGTACTTC. Encoded protein: CASSQAGRRETQYF.

This chain connects TRBV6-5 to TRBJ1-1; D call uncertain. The CDR3 is made up of 13 amino acids. The germline gives CDR1 MNHEY, CDR2 SVGAGI. The V gene lost 2 bases and the J gene lost 0 bases, with 4 bases spanning the gap. The CDR3 DNA follows: TGTGCCAGCAGTTACAGCATGAACACTGAAGCTTTCTTT. Protein: CASSYSMNTEAFF.

V is TRBV7-9 and J is TRBJ2-1; 8 bases are a match to TRBD2. CDR1 and CDR2 (germline): SEHNR, FQNEAQ (reference sequence). The V gene end was trimmed by 1 base and the J gene end by 0 bases; junction bases not matched to a gene: 11. CDR3 length equals 19 residues. For the CDR3, the DNA is TGTGCCAGCAGCTTAGACCGCTGGCGGGGGGTTTCCTCCTACAATGAGCAGTTCTTC. Translation: CASSLDRWRGVSSYNEQFF.

J is TRBJ1-1 and V is TRBV29-1; possibly TRBD1 for D (6 bases). In germline, CDR1 is SQVTM, CDR2 ANQGSEA. The CDR3 contains 13 residues. Trimming stripped 6 bases from V and 0 bases from J, with 11 bases between. CDR3 sequence (DNA): TGCAGCGTAACCGGACAGTTGAACACTGAAGCTTTCTTT. Protein product: CSVTGQLNTEAFF.

This clone has only a few counts. The chain combines TRBV12-3 or TRBV12-4 with TRBJ1-5, with D unresolved. The length of the CDR3 is 12 residues. Trimming took off 4 bases at V and 5 bases at J, with 6 bases between the two ends. The CDR3, as DNA: TGTGCCAGCAGTTCGATAGATCAGCCCCAGCATTTT. Translation gives CASSSIDQPQHF.

The rearrangement joins TRBV9 to TRBJ2-5; tentative D call: TRBD2 (6 bases). Trimming left V 4 bases short and J 1 base short, with 14 bases between. The CDR3 is 15 residues long. Germline-derived CDR1 and CDR2 are SGDLS and YYNGEE. CDR3 coding DNA: TGTGCCAGCAGCCTGACGGAACTAGCCCAAGAGACCCAGTACTTC. This sequence encodes CASSLTELAQETQYF.

The chain joins TRBV5-6 to TRBJ1-5, with D possibly TRBD1 on 6 matching bases. This CDR3 has 14 residues. Trimming stripped 5 bases from V and 7 bases from J, with 16 bases between. Per germline, CDR1 SGHDT and CDR2 YYEEEE. The CDR3, as DNA: TGTGCCAGCAGTCGCAGGGGAAACCAGCAGCCCCAGCATTTT. This sequence encodes CASSRRGNQQPQHF.

This clone occurred a few times. This chain joins TRBV28 and TRBJ1-2, with unresolved D. With 8 bases removed from V and 1 base from J, the gap between germline ends came to 14 bases. Per germline, CDR1 MDHEN and CDR2 SYDVKM. The CDR3 is 14 residues long. The CDR3 nucleotides read TGTGCCAGCCATACGACTGTCGATAACTATGGCTACACCTTC. Translation: CASHTTVDNYGYTF.

The rearrangement uses TRBV28 and TRBJ2-1; 10 bases map to TRBD1. This CDR3 has 17 residues. V lost 4 bases and J lost 7; bases outside the gene matches: 13. Germline CDR1 is MDHEN and CDR2 is SYDVKM. CDR3 loop: CASSSGQGVVPRNEQFF. The CDR3 coding sequence is TGTGCCAGCAGTTCAGGACAGGGGGTGGTTCCGCGGAATGAGCAGTTCTTC. Filled out from reference TRBV28 and TRBJ2-1, the complete variable domain reads DVKVTQSSRYLVKRTGEKVFLECVQDMDHENMFWYRQDPGLGLRLIYFSYDVKMKEKGDIPEGYSVSREKKERFSLILESASTNQTSMYLCASSSGQGVVPRNEQFFGPGTRLTVL.

The V gene is TRBV2, the J gene TRBJ2-1; perhaps TRBD1 as D (5 bases). Germline CDR1 is SNHLY and CDR2 is FYNNEI. V was shortened by 4 bases and J by 6 bases, with 13 bases between the two germline ends. The CDR3 covers 14 residues. The CDR3 sequence: CASSVWTPRNEQFF. The CDR3 region has the DNA TGTGCCAGCAGTGTTTGGACACCCCGCAATGAGCAGTTCTTC.

This sequence joins TRBV6-4 and TRBJ1-2; 8 nucleotides agree with TRBD1. Germline assignment: CDR1 MRHNA and CDR2 SNTAGT. This CDR3 is built from 16 residues. J lost 1 base, V lost 0 bases, and 4 bases had no gene match. The CDR3 nucleotides read TGTGCCAGCAGTGACTCCCCAGGGGGCCATAACTATGGCTACACCTTC. This sequence encodes CASSDSPGGHNYGYTF.

In this sample, this clone turned up once. The V call is TRBV7-9, the J call TRBJ2-7; unclear D gene. The CDR3 has 14 residues. V lost 3 bases, J lost 0 bases, and 9 bases lay in between. CDR1 is SEHNR and CDR2 is FQNEAQ in the germline V gene (reference sequence). In DNA form, the CDR3 reads TGTGCCAGCAGCTTCGACACCCACTCCTACGAGCAGTACTTC. It codes for CASSFDTHSYEQYF.

The V gene is TRBV20-1, the J gene TRBJ2-5, with D possibly TRBD2 on 5 matching bases. V lost 4 bases and J 5 bases, leaving 8 bases between the germline ends. Per the germline V gene, CDR1 is DFQATT and CDR2 is SNEGSKA (reference sequence). This CDR3 is 11 amino acids long. CDR3 DNA: TGCAGTGCTACTAGCACGGAGACCCAGTACTTC. Its protein is CSATSTETQYF.